This TCR beta chain came from a study of T-cell memory formation after mild COVID-19. General study findings and limits: SARS-CoV-2 specificity of second-wave clones peaking day 37 was unconfirmed.

This CDR3 is 12 amino acids long. V shed 4 bases and J shed 6 bases, with 7 bases lying between them. TCR alpha and TCR beta cDNA libraries with sample barcodes and UMIs came from 5'RACE using constant-segment primers. TCRdb analysed the 5' RACE reads with MiXCR anew, one entry per CDR3 protein. This table holds about 140,000 distinct CDR3 sequences, more than 13% found once. Of note for this clonotype: Its antigen remains unknown.

V is TRBV12-3 or TRBV12-4 and J is TRBJ2-1; D possibly corresponds to TRBD2 (5 bases). The sample was PBMCs or a T cell subset sorted from them (not recorded which). The sequence came from an adult woman who had mild COVID-19 (a few samples of this study predate the infection). Cell type and time point are not known. The CDR3 DNA reads as TGTGCCAGCAGTTCGACTACCAATGAGCAGTTCTTC. Encoded protein: CASSSTTNEQFF.